This TCR beta chain originates from a study of blood T cell repertoires in COVID-19. Study summary: The origin of the acute and convalescent COVID-19 samples was the United States, Italy and Spain. The analysed material was cDNA or gDNA that came from T cells, B-cell-depleted T cells, or PBMCs.

Per the original data handling: Amplified reference gene primers provided the basis for estimating nucleated cell counts. Clones were sequenced by immunoSEQ multiplex PCR, and TCRdb holds only the in-frame ones, with some missing. V, J and clone size derive from that table, while D and trimming were established from the DNA sequence. Found here are 150,000 to 200,000 clones, around 90% of them singletons; the top ten hold around 0.5%. Germline CDR1 and CDR2: MNHEY and SVGAGI. Trimming removed 8 bases from V and 7 bases from J, with 14 bases in between. The CDR3 has 12 residues. The sequencing input was peripheral blood. This chain joins TRBV6-5 and TRBJ1-2, with a weak D call TRBD1 (6 bases). The TCR originated in a man over 45 with acute or convalescent COVID-19. For the CDR3, the DNA is TGTGCCAGCGCGGGGGCGCATAGTGGCTACACCTTC. Its protein product is CASAGAHSGYTF.